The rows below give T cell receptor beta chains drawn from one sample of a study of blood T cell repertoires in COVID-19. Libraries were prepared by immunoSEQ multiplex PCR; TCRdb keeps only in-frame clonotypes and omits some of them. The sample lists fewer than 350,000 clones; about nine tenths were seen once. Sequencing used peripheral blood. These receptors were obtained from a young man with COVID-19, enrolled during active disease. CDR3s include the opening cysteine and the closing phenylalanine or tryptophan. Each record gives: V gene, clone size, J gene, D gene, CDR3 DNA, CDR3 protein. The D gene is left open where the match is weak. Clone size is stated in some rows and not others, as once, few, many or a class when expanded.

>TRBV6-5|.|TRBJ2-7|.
TGTGCCAGCAGACTCACAGGGTACGAGCAGTACTTC
CASRLTGYEQYF
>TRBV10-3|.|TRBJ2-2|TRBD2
TGTGCCATCAGTGCGACTAGCGGGGGGGCATCCGGGGAGCTGTTTTTT
CAISATSGGASGELFF
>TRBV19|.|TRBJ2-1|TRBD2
TGTGCCAGTAGTGCCGGGAGGTGGCCGGGGGATGAGCAGTTCTTC
CASSAGRWPGDEQFF
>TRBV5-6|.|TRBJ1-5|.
TGTGCCAGCAGCTTCCGAGGGATAGGCAATCAGCCCCAGCATTTT
CASSFRGIGNQPQHF
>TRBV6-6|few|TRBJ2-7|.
TGTGCCAGCAGTCCAGGGAGGGAGCAGTACTTC
CASSPGREQYF
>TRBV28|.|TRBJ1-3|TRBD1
TGTGCCAGCAGTCTCTATTGGCAGGGGGTTGGAAACACCATATATTTT
CASSLYWQGVGNTIYF
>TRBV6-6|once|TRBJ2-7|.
TGTGCCAGCAGTTACTCGACGGGGGTAGCCTACGAGCAGTACTTC
CASSYSTGVAYEQYF
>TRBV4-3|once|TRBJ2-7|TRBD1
TGCGCCAGCAGCCCAGGGACAGGGGGCACCTACGAGCAGTACTTC
CASSPGTGGTYEQYF
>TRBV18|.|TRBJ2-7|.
TGTGCCAGCTCACCAGGAGACAGAGACTACGAGCAGTACTTC
CASSPGDRDYEQYF
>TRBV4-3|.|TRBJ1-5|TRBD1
TGCGCCAGCAGCCAAGACGCAGGGGGGCTTTTGAATCAGCCCCAGCATTTT
CASSQDAGGLLNQPQHF
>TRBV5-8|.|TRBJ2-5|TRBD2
TGTGCCAGCAGCTTGGCGTTAGCGGGAGGAGGGACCCAGTACTTC
CASSLALAGGGTQYF
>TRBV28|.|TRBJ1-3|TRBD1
TGTGCCAGCAGTTTATGGGGACAGGGGACTAAATCTGGAAACACCATATATTTT
CASSLWGQGTKSGNTIYF
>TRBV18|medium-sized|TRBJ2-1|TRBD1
TGTGCCAGCTCACCGGCGGGACAGGGTGGGCATGAGCAGTTCTTC
CASSPAGQGGHEQFF
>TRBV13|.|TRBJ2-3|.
TGTGCCAGCAGCTTAGGCTTCCTTAGCGACGGCACAGATACGCAGTATTTT
CASSLGFLSDGTDTQYF
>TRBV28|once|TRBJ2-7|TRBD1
TGTGCCAGCAGTTACGGGACAGGTGGGTCCTACGAGCAGTACTTC
CASSYGTGGSYEQYF
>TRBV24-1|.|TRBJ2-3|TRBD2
TGTGCCACCACCAGCCGTGATGGGCCGGGAGGAGATACGCAGTATTTT
CATTSRDGPGGDTQYF
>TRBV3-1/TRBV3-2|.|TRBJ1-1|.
TGTGCCAGCAGCCAAGCCCGTTATGAAGCTTTCTTT
CASSQARYEAFF
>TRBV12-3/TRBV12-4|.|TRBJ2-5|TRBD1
TGTGCCAGCATAGGACAGGCCCAAGAGACCCAGTACTTC
CASIGQAQETQYF
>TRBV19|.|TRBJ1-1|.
TGTGCCAGTAGTATATATCGGGGGAGTGCCCACCCGATTGATGAAGCTTTCTTT
CASSIYRGSAHPIDEAFF
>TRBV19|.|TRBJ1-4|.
TGTGCCAGTAGTGGATTGACAGGCACGAATGAAAAACTGTTTTTT
CASSGLTGTNEKLFF
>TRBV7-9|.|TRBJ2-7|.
TGTGCCAGCAGCCCCGATGGACAGTACTACGAGCAGTACTTC
CASSPDGQYYEQYF
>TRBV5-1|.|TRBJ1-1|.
TGCGCCAGCAGCTTGACCCAGGGTTTCGGCACTGAAGCTTTCTTT
CASSLTQGFGTEAFF
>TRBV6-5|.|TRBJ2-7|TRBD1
TGTGCCAGCAGTTACGGACAGGGAGAGTTCGAGCAGTACTTC
CASSYGQGEFEQYF
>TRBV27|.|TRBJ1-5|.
TGTGCCAGCAGCTTTCCCAATCAGCCCCAGCATTTT
CASSFPNQPQHF
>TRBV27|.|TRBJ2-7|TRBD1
TGTGCCAGCAGTTTATTGGGACAGGGCTACGAGCAGTACTTC
CASSLLGQGYEQYF
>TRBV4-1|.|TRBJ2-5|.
TGCGCCAGCAGCCCCCGACAGCTCCAAGAGACCCAGTACTTC
CASSPRQLQETQYF
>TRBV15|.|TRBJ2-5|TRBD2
TGTGCCACCACCGAGAGGGCGGGGGGCCCCCAAGAGACCCAGTACTTC
CATTERAGGPQETQYF
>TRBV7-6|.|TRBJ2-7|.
TGTGCCAGCAGCCCCTTCCAGGGCAGTAGCTCCTACGAGCAGTACTTC
CASSPFQGSSSYEQYF
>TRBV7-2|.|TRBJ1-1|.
TGTGCCAGCAGCCAGGGTGTGGGGGCGCAGGACACTGAAGCTTTCTTT
CASSQGVGAQDTEAFF
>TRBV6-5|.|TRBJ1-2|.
TGTGCCAGCCAGAAGAGCAGGGTCGACTATGGCTACACCTTC
CASQKSRVDYGYTF
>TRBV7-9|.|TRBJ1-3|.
TGTGCCAGCAGGGCAGGGGTAGAAGGAAACACCATATATTTT
CASRAGVEGNTIYF
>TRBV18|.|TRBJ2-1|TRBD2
TGTGCCAGCTCACCCGGACTAGCGGGAGGGTCCATCCAATTCTACAATGAGCAGTTCTTC
CASSPGLAGGSIQFYNEQFF
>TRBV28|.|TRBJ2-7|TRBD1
TGTGCCAGCGGGACAGGGTCCTACGAGCAGTACTTC
CASGTGSYEQYF
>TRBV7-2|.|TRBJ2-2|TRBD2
TGTGCCAGCAGCCTACTAGCGGGGTACGCGAACACCGGGGAGCTGTTTTTT
CASSLLAGYANTGELFF
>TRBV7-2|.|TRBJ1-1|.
TGTGCCAGCAGCTCGGGTCCAGAAGCTGAAGCTTTCTTT
CASSSGPEAEAFF